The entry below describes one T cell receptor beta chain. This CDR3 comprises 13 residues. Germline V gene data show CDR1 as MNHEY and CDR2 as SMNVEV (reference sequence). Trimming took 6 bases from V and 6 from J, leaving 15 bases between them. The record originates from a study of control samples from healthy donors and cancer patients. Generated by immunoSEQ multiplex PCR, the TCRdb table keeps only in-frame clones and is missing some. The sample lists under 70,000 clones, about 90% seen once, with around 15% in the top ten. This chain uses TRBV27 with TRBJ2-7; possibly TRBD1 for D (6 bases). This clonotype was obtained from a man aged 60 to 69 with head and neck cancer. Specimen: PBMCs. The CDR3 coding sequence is TGTGCCAGCAGATTCTCCACAGGGACCGAGCAGTACTTC. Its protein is CASRFSTGTEQYF.